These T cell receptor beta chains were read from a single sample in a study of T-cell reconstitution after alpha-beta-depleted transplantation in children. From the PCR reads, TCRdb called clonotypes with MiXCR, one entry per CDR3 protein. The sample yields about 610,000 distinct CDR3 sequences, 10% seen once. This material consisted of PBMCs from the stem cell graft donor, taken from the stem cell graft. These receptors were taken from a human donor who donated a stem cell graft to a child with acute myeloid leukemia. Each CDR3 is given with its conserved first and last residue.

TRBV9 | CASSRPQPMETQYF
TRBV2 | CASRGGRSNQPQHF
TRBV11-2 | CASSSGVGDGFISYNEQFF
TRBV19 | CASSLGSFTDTQYF
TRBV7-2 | CASSLARNVQGTDTQYF
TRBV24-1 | CATSDLHGTGAYNEQFF
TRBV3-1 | CASRYWDRETYGYTF
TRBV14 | CASSQGLTGNNSPLHF
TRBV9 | CASSGGLAYEQYF
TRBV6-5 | CASSSSGSSSEQFF
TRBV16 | CASSPGKGANYGYTF
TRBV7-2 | CASSQSAGSRLF
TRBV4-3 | CASSPGTGYF
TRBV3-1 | CASSQVDEQYF
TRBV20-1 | CSARGGDNQPQHF
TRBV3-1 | CASCQEPAPRGYNEQFF
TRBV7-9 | CASSLVTAPSGNTIYF
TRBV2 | CASSGQGRGDTQYF
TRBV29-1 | CSVLGGRGNTEAFF
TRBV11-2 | CASSPGQVDYEQYF
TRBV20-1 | CSASGQGAPGTGELFF
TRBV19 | CASSMEVGRETQYF
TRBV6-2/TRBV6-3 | CASSYDGRVNTGELFF
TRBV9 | CASSVAQEAPYEQYF
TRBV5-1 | CASSLRGPGDTQYF
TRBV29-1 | CSERLAYTDTQYF
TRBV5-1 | CASSLQFYNEQFF
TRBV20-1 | CSGFLVGFQETQYF
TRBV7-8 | CASSKYAGGRGDEQYF
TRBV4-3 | CASSQDPPGLAGVVQYF
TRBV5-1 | CASSSGTSGRSYNEQFF
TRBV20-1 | CSARKTSALYNEQFF
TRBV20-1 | CSAPPGGHLTDTQYF
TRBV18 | CASSPGSGVPYEQYF
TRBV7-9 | CASRLRDTQYF
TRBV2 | CASSGGQYEAFF
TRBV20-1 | CSARPRAVNQPQHF
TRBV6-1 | CASSQGLSGNIQYF
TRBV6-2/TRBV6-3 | CASSYSIGGELFF
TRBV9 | CASSVEGGPLDTQYF
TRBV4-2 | CASSQDRGRRGTSSTDTQYF
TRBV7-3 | CASSPIMGGQETQYF
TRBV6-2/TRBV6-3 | CASTLQGMGNQPQHF
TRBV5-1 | CASSGTAVMNTEAFF